Below, 16 T cell receptor beta chains from the same sample are listed, as sequenced in a study of Ad26.COV2.S vaccination and SARS-CoV-2 variants. The sample's treatment: about 20 received Ad26.COV2.S at low or high dose, single or two shots; several received placebo; per-sample allocation not given. Sampling occurred on day 63 after the first vaccine or placebo injection. The repertoire was sequenced with immunoSEQ multiplex PCR; TCRdb's copy has only in-frame clones and lacks some. This table has roughly 400,000 clones, around nine tenths appearing once. The material sequenced was peripheral blood, taken in a trial of Ad26.COV2.S vaccine versus placebo. The receptors shown here come from a person aged 18-60 years who received the Ad26.COV2.S COVID-19 vaccine or a placebo.

In its sample, this clone was seen once. The chain joins TRBV6-4 to TRBJ2-3, with D unclear. This CDR3 has 14 amino acids. Germline V gives CDR1 MRHNA, CDR2 SNTAGT. The V end was cut by 5 bases, the J end by 0 bases, with 9 bases between. The CDR3: CASSRYYSTDTQYF. Written as DNA, the CDR3 is TGTGCCAGCAGTCGCTACTACAGCACAGATACGCAGTATTTT.

The chain employs TRBV27 and TRBJ2-3, with a tentative D call TRBD1 (5 bases). The CDR3 is 12 amino acids. Germline CDR1 is MNHEY and CDR2 is SMNVEV (reference sequence). Deletions cut 5 bases from V and 14 bases from J, with 17 bases between. As DNA, the CDR3 is TGTGCCAGCAGTCGCGCAGGGTCAGCTTCGTATTTT. Its protein is CASSRAGSASYF.

The chain links TRBV3-1 (or the pseudogene TRBV3-2) to TRBJ2-1, with 7 bases that match TRBD2. The germline gives CDR1 LGHDT, CDR2 YNNKEL (reference sequence). The CDR3 spans 14 residues. V trimming: 3 bases; J trimming: 4 bases; junction bases outside the gene matches: 3. As DNA, the CDR3 is TGTGCCAGCAGCCAGGGGGGGGAGTACAATGAGCAGTTCTTC. It encodes CASSQGGEYNEQFF.

This clone was detected only once. The chain has TRBV28 and TRBJ1-3; D unresolved. The CDR3 spans 14 residues. Germline V gene sequence: CDR1 MDHEN, CDR2 SYDVKM. The V gene lost 3 bases and the J gene lost 1 base, with 7 bases spanning the gap. CDR3 nucleotide sequence: TGTGCCAGCAGTTTGGACTTATCTGGAAACACCATATATTTT. Its protein product is CASSLDLSGNTIYF.

V usage is TRBV6-6 and J usage is TRBJ1-2; perhaps TRBD1 as D (6 bases). Germline V gene lookup returns CDR1 MNHNY and CDR2 SVGAGI (reference sequence). With 6 bases removed from V and 0 bases from J, the gap between germline ends came to 14 bases. The CDR3 runs to 15 residues. This chain's CDR3 is CASSPPGQTNYGYTF. Here the CDR3 DNA reads TGTGCCAGCAGCCCACCCGGACAGACTAACTATGGCTACACCTTC.

A remark on this clone: Other DNA sequences within the sample encode an identical CDR3. The rearrangement links TRBV9 to TRBJ2-1; D is unclear. The CDR3 spans 11 residues. Trimming stripped 2 bases from V and 10 bases from J, with 7 bases between. Germline assignment: CDR1 SGDLS and CDR2 YYNGEE. The chain's CDR3 is CASSVEEEQFF. The DNA of the CDR3 is TGTGCCAGCAGCGTTGAAGAGGAGCAGTTCTTC. The full variable domain, completed using reference TRBV9 and TRBJ2-1, is DSGVTQTPKHLITATGQRVTLRCSPRSGDLSVYWYQQSLDQGLQFLIQYYNGEERAKGNILERFSAQQFPDLHSELNLSSLELGDSALYFCASSVEEEQFFGPGTRLTVL.

This chain uses TRBV19 with TRBJ1-2; 10 bases are shared with TRBD1. Losses at the gene ends were 6 bases for V and 3 bases for J; bases not matched to a gene: 4. CDR1 and CDR2 (germline): LNHDA, SQIVND (reference sequence). The CDR3 loop spans 14 amino acids. The DNA for the CDR3 is TGTGCCAGTAGCTTCGGGACAGGGGACTATGGCTACACCTTC. Encoded protein: CASSFGTGDYGYTF.

This clone was seen a few times. The rearrangement links TRBV12-3 or TRBV12-4 to TRBJ1-5; D is undetermined. This CDR3 has 13 amino acids. The V gene lost 5 bases and the J gene lost 4 bases, with 9 bases spanning the gap. CDR3 region: CASSPERNQPQHF. The CDR3 DNA sequence: TGTGCCAGCAGTCCGGAGAGAAATCAGCCCCAGCATTTT.

The chain has TRBV6-2 or TRBV6-3 and TRBJ2-1; D gene unclear. V dropped 2 bases and J dropped 8 bases, with 4 bases sitting between them. The CDR3 is 11 residues long. Germline V gene lookup returns CDR1 MNHEY and CDR2 SVGEGT. CDR3 nucleotides: TGTGCCAGCAGTTACCTAGATGAGCAGTTCTTC. Protein: CASSYLDEQFF.

This chain uses TRBV4-1 with TRBJ2-7, with 7 nucleotides matching TRBD2. This CDR3 spans 15 amino acids. Germline trimming cut 1 base from V and 5 bases from J; bases unmatched to any gene: 8. CDR1 and CDR2 from the germline V gene are MGHRA and YSYEKL. The CDR3 loop is CASSQVGGRFDEQYF. The CDR3 nucleotides read TGCGCCAGCAGCCAAGTAGGCGGGAGATTTGACGAGCAGTACTTC.

J is TRBJ2-1 and V is TRBV5-6, with 7 bases identical to TRBD2. The CDR3 totals 15 residues. V shed 0 bases, J shed 4 bases, and the junction held 4 bases outside the gene matches. The germline CDR1 and CDR2 sequences are SGHDT and YYEEEE. This CDR3 reads CASSLVSGRYNEQFF. The DNA for the CDR3 is TGTGCCAGCAGCTTGGTTAGCGGGCGTTACAATGAGCAGTTCTTC.

The rearrangement joins TRBV4-1 to TRBJ2-5, with 9 bases fitting TRBD1. Trimming took 3 bases from V and 3 from J; bases not matched to a gene: 2. Looked up from germline, CDR1 is MGHRA and CDR2 is YSYEKL. The CDR3 extends over 14 amino acids. The CDR3 DNA sequence: TGCGCCAGCAGCCACAGGACAGGGGAAGAGACCCAGTACTTC. Translated, it gives CASSHRTGEETQYF.

This clone appeared once. This chain uses TRBV7-2 with TRBJ1-4, with a possible D match to TRBD1 (6 bases). V was clipped by 4 bases and J by 14 bases, with 17 bases between them. The CDR3 has 13 residues. Germline V gene sequence: CDR1 SGHTA, CDR2 FQGNSA. CDR3 region: CASSWGPGQGLFF. The CDR3 DNA is TGTGCCAGCAGCTGGGGGCCGGGTCAGGGCCTGTTTTTT.

This clone was picked up one time. The rearrangement uses TRBV28 and TRBJ2-1; 10 bases are a match to TRBD2. V dropped 3 bases and J dropped 5; count of bases not matched to a gene: 7. The CDR3 covers 16 residues. The germline gives CDR1 MDHEN, CDR2 SYDVKM. The CDR3 loop is CASSLVGLAVNNEQFF. The CDR3 nucleotides read TGTGCCAGCAGTTTGGTAGGACTAGCGGTTAACAATGAGCAGTTCTTC. Full variable domain (missing parts from reference TRBV28 and TRBJ2-1): DVKVTQSSRYLVKRTGEKVFLECVQDMDHENMFWYRQDPGLGLRLIYFSYDVKMKEKGDIPEGYSVSREKKERFSLILESASTNQTSMYLCASSLVGLAVNNEQFFGPGTRLTVL.

A few counts support this clone. V and J are TRBV25-1 and TRBJ1-5, with unresolved D. V lost 3 bases, J lost 0 bases, and 6 bases lay in between. The germline gives CDR1 MGHDK, CDR2 SYGVNS. The length of the CDR3 is 14 residues. CDR3 DNA: TGTGCCAGCAGTGAGGGAGGTAGCAATCAGCCCCAGCATTTT. Amino acid sequence: CASSEGGSNQPQHF. Using reference TRBV25-1 and TRBJ1-5 for the parts outside the CDR3, the full variable domain is EADIYQTPRYLVIGTGKKITLECSQTMGHDKMYWYQQDPGMELHLIHYSYGVNSTEKGDLSSESTVSRIRTEHFPLTLESARPSHTSQYLCASSEGGSNQPQHFGDGTRLSIL.

The V and J genes are TRBV19 and TRBJ1-1; the match to TRBD1 covers 10 bases. The J segment lost 4 bases and the V segment lost 1 base, leaving 3 bases of the junction unmatched. The germline V gene has CDR1 LNHDA and CDR2 SQIVND (reference sequence). This CDR3 comprises 15 residues. CDR3 sequence: CASSIVWDRGTEAFF. The DNA of the CDR3 is TGTGCCAGTAGTATAGTTTGGGACAGGGGCACTGAAGCTTTCTTT. The entire variable domain, with the rest obtained from reference TRBV19 and TRBJ1-1, is as follows: DGGITQSPKYLFRKEGQNVTLSCEQNLNHDAMYWYRQDPGQGLRLIYYSQIVNDFQKGDIAEGYSVSREKKESFPLTVTSAQKNPTAFYLCASSIVWDRGTEAFFGQGTRLTVV.